Listed below are T cell receptor beta chains from one sample, sequenced in a study of blood T cell repertoires in COVID-19. Repertoires were generated with immunoSEQ multiplex PCR, while TCRdb's copy carries only in-frame clones and drops some. Among approximately 85,000 clones, 80% to 95% were seen once, and the ten largest hold about 5.9%. Sequences were obtained from peripheral blood. These receptor sequences come from a woman in her sixties or seventies with active COVID-19. CDR3s leave out the opening cysteine and the closing phenylalanine or tryptophan. The order of the fields is CDR3 protein, V gene, J gene, clone size, D gene. The D gene is left open where the match is weak. The size field is filled for only some rows; it gives once, few, many or a size class.

cdr3_aa: ASSVGSSLPYNEQF; v_call: TRBV9; j_call: TRBJ2-1; clone_size: .; d_call: .
cdr3_aa: ASSVFHSNEKLF; v_call: TRBV7-8; j_call: TRBJ1-4; clone_size: .; d_call: .
cdr3_aa: ASSTGGGRIGELF; v_call: TRBV6-2/TRBV6-3; j_call: TRBJ2-2; clone_size: .; d_call: TRBD2
cdr3_aa: ASSLYAGGETQY; v_call: TRBV5-1; j_call: TRBJ2-5; clone_size: .; d_call: TRBD2
cdr3_aa: ASSLGRTSGGDNEQF; v_call: TRBV5-1; j_call: TRBJ2-1; clone_size: .; d_call: TRBD2
cdr3_aa: ASSPTGGTEAF; v_call: TRBV18; j_call: TRBJ1-1; clone_size: .; d_call: TRBD1
cdr3_aa: ASTPPLGGARPEAF; v_call: TRBV28; j_call: TRBJ1-1; clone_size: .; d_call: TRBD1
cdr3_aa: ASSSLAGNEQY; v_call: TRBV27; j_call: TRBJ2-7; clone_size: .; d_call: TRBD2
cdr3_aa: ASSDGAIFYNSPLH; v_call: TRBV25-1; j_call: TRBJ1-6; clone_size: .; d_call: .
cdr3_aa: ASSLGTDNEKLF; v_call: TRBV7-9; j_call: TRBJ1-4; clone_size: once; d_call: .
cdr3_aa: ASSLTRQGASTGELF; v_call: TRBV7-3; j_call: TRBJ2-2; clone_size: once; d_call: TRBD1
cdr3_aa: ASSPRLAATDTQY; v_call: TRBV7-9; j_call: TRBJ2-3; clone_size: .; d_call: TRBD2
cdr3_aa: ASSPQVGNQPQH; v_call: TRBV3-1/TRBV3-2; j_call: TRBJ1-5; clone_size: .; d_call: .
cdr3_aa: ASSARGLYEQY; v_call: TRBV2; j_call: TRBJ2-7; clone_size: .; d_call: TRBD2
cdr3_aa: ASSPSGRNNEQF; v_call: TRBV28; j_call: TRBJ2-1; clone_size: .; d_call: TRBD2
cdr3_aa: ASTRGPYGYT; v_call: TRBV28; j_call: TRBJ1-2; clone_size: .; d_call: TRBD1
cdr3_aa: ASSLTGTGSSYEQY; v_call: TRBV7-2; j_call: TRBJ2-7; clone_size: .; d_call: TRBD1
cdr3_aa: ASSLGQDSYNSPLH; v_call: TRBV5-4; j_call: TRBJ1-6; clone_size: .; d_call: .
cdr3_aa: ASQYQPDEKLF; v_call: TRBV10-2; j_call: TRBJ1-4; clone_size: .; d_call: .
cdr3_aa: ASSLVIRGAAGANVLT; v_call: TRBV5-4; j_call: TRBJ2-6; clone_size: .; d_call: .
cdr3_aa: ASRPTGGHEKLF; v_call: TRBV6-6; j_call: TRBJ1-4; clone_size: .; d_call: TRBD1
cdr3_aa: ASRGKRTDEAF; v_call: TRBV5-4; j_call: TRBJ1-1; clone_size: .; d_call: .
cdr3_aa: ASSRPGDRVNEQF; v_call: TRBV3-1/TRBV3-2; j_call: TRBJ2-1; clone_size: .; d_call: TRBD1
cdr3_aa: ASSLERTGELF; v_call: TRBV5-1; j_call: TRBJ2-2; clone_size: .; d_call: .
cdr3_aa: ASSPLGADNSPLH; v_call: TRBV18; j_call: TRBJ1-6; clone_size: .; d_call: .